The 14 T cell receptor beta chains presented below share a single source sample, sequenced in a study of identical twins. MiXCR, run by TCRdb on the 5' RACE reads, gives a single entry per CDR3 protein. The data contain about 890,000 distinct CDR3 sequences, about 12% of them singletons. The same data also went into a second study, on yellow fever vaccine responses in identical twins.

Specimen: PBMCs. The receptor set was obtained from a woman aged 18-29 years in good health.

In its sample, this clonotype was seen a few times. The rearrangement uses TRBV6-1 and TRBJ1-5, with D possibly TRBD1 on 5 matching bases. Germline V gene sequence: CDR1 MNHNS, CDR2 SASEGT. The CDR3 totals 14 residues. V was shortened by 11 bases and J by 1 base, with 15 bases between the two germline ends. The DNA of the CDR3 is TGTGCCTCGGGGCCCGGGCTCAGCAATCAGCCCCAGCATTTT. Residues: CASGPGLSNQPQHF.

This chain connects TRBV28 to TRBJ2-5, with 11 bases lining up with TRBD2. The V gene end was trimmed by 3 bases and the J gene end by 1 base; junction bases not matched to a gene: 4. Germline CDR1 reads MDHEN; CDR2 reads SYDVKM. This CDR3 is built from 16 residues. In DNA, the CDR3 is TGTGCCAGCAGTTTCGGTAGCGGGGGGGGCCAAGAGACCCAGTACTTC. Protein product: CASSFGSGGGQETQYF. Filled out from reference TRBV28 and TRBJ2-5, the complete variable domain reads DVKVTQSSRYLVKRTGEKVFLECVQDMDHENMFWYRQDPGLGLRLIYFSYDVKMKEKGDIPEGYSVSREKKERFSLILESASTNQTSMYLCASSFGSGGGQETQYFGPGTRLLVL.

This clonotype was seen repeatedly, ten times or more. The rearrangement uses TRBV3-1 and TRBJ2-3, with 8 bases fitting TRBD2. The V segment lost 0 bases and the J segment 3 bases; nucleotides outside the gene matches: 5. The CDR3 is 16 amino acids. The germline CDR1 and CDR2 sequences are LGHDT and YNNKEL (reference sequence). The DNA of the CDR3 is TGTGCCAGCAGCCAAGAGGCGGGGGGCGCGACAGATACGCAGTATTTT. It encodes CASSQEAGGATDTQYF.

This clonotype was counted a few times. This chain connects TRBV11-2 to TRBJ2-3, with 9 nucleotides matching TRBD2. V dropped 1 base and J dropped 5; count of bases not matched to a gene: 7. The CDR3 extends over 16 amino acids. Per the germline V gene, CDR1 is SGHAT and CDR2 is FQNNGV. CDR3 bases: TGTGCCAGCAGCTTAGCCGGCGGGGGGGCCGAAGATACGCAGTATTTT. It translates to CASSLAGGGAEDTQYF.

V usage is TRBV3-1 and J usage is TRBJ2-1; D may be TRBD1 (6 bases). Trimming took off 1 base at V and 0 bases at J, with 16 bases between the two ends. From germline, CDR1 is LGHDT and CDR2 YNNKEL (reference sequence). CDR3 length equals 18 residues. DNA of the CDR3: TGTGCCAGCAGCCAAGTCGGGGTGGGGGCATTCTCCTACAATGAGCAGTTCTTC. Translation gives CASSQVGVGAFSYNEQFF.

In this sample, this clonotype turned up a few times. J is TRBJ2-2 and V is TRBV5-1, with 13 bases fitting TRBD2. J lost 0 bases, V lost 4 bases, and 3 bases had no gene match. The length of the CDR3 is 17 residues. Germline CDR1 SGHRS, CDR2 YFSETQ. CDR3 DNA: TGCGCCAGCAGCCAGGGACTAGCGGGATCGAACACCGGGGAGCTGTTTTTT. This gives the protein CASSQGLAGSNTGELFF.

The V and J genes are TRBV6-5 and TRBJ2-2; 7 bases line up with TRBD2. The germline gives CDR1 MNHEY, CDR2 SVGAGI. The J segment lost 4 bases and the V segment lost 2 bases, leaving 7 bases of the junction unmatched. This CDR3 is built from 16 residues. CDR3 bases: TGTGCCAGCAGTTACAATACGGGGGGTTGCACCGGGGAGCTGTTTTTT. Encoded protein: CASSYNTGGCTGELFF.

This clonotype has just a few counts. The chain is built from TRBV7-7 and TRBJ2-2; no definite D call. The CDR3 length is 13 residues. Trimming took 1 base from V and 7 from J, leaving 7 bases between them. Germline V gene data show CDR1 as SSHAT and CDR2 as FNYEAQ (reference sequence). CDR3 DNA sequence: TGTGCCAGCAGCTTAGAGATCGGCGGGGAGCTGTTTTTT. Protein: CASSLEIGGELFF. The full variable domain, completed using reference TRBV7-7 and TRBJ2-2, is GAGVSQSPRYKVTKRGQDVTLRCDPISSHATLYWYQQALGQGPEFLTYFNYEAQPDKSGLPSDRFSAERPEGSISTLTIQRTEQRDSAMYRCASSLEIGGELFFGEGSRLTVL.

This clonotype was seen at least ten times. The chain has TRBV7-8 and TRBJ2-2; 7 bases map to TRBD2. CDR1 and CDR2 (germline): SGHVS, FQNEAQ. The CDR3 totals 16 residues. J lost 0 bases, V lost 2 bases, and 3 bases had no gene match. The CDR3 loop is CASSLTRGANTGELFF. CDR3 nucleotides: TGTGCCAGCAGCTTAACTCGGGGGGCGAACACCGGGGAGCTGTTTTTT. The variable domain in full, completed from reference TRBV7-8 and TRBJ2-2, reads GAGVSQSPRYKVAKRGQDVALRCDPISGHVSLFWYQQALGQGPEFLTYFQNEAQLDKSGLPSDRFFAERPEGSVSTLKIQRTQQEDSAVYLCASSLTRGANTGELFFGEGSRLTVL.

The rearrangement links TRBV5-1 to TRBJ2-7; unclear D gene. V was clipped by 5 bases and J by 0 bases, with 21 bases between them. This CDR3 has 17 residues. Germline CDR1 reads SGHRS; CDR2 reads YFSETQ. The CDR3: CASSPKSSTSSSYEQYF. The CDR3 bases are TGCGCCAGCAGTCCCAAATCTTCAACTTCTAGCTCCTACGAGCAGTACTTC. Looking up the rest from reference TRBV5-1 and TRBJ2-7 gives the full variable domain: KAGVTQTPRYLIKTRGQQVTLSCSPISGHRSVSWYQQTPGQGLQFLFEYFSETQRNKGNFPGRFSGRQFSNSRSEMNVSTLELGDSALYLCASSPKSSTSSSYEQYFGPGTRLTVT.

This clonotype was detected a few times. V gene TRBV9 combines with J gene TRBJ2-5, with 14 nucleotides matching TRBD2. After removal of 4 bases from V and 5 bases from J, the junction contained 7 bases not matched to a gene. Looked up from germline, CDR1 is SGDLS and CDR2 is YYNGEE. CDR3 length equals 16 residues. CDR3 DNA: TGTGCCAGCAGCCCCCAGGGGACTAGCGGGAGTGAGACCCAGTACTTC. Translating gives CASSPQGTSGSETQYF.

The chain uses TRBV10-3 and TRBJ2-5, with 9 bases matching TRBD2. V trimming: 8 bases; J trimming: 5 bases; junction bases outside the gene matches: 12. This CDR3 region has 15 residues. The germline CDR1 and CDR2 sequences are ENHRY and SYGVKD. The CDR3: CAIRGQTSGGETQYF. CDR3 in DNA: TGTGCCATCCGGGGACAGACTAGCGGAGGGGAGACCCAGTACTTC.

The genes are TRBV25-1 and TRBJ2-1, with unresolved D. Germline V lookup: CDR1 MGHDK, CDR2 SYGVNS. The CDR3 is 10 amino acids. Trimming left V 8 bases short and J 4 bases short, with 3 bases between. The CDR3, as DNA: TGTGCCAGCGAATACAATGAGCAGTTCTTC. Amino acid sequence: CASEYNEQFF.

This clonotype has only a few counts. This chain connects TRBV12-3 or TRBV12-4 to TRBJ1-5; no reliable D call. Trimming left V 1 base short and J 0 bases short, with 7 bases between. The CDR3 covers 15 residues. CDR3 amino acids: CASSLGLNSNQPQHF. DNA of the CDR3: TGTGCCAGCAGTTTAGGGCTGAATAGCAATCAGCCCCAGCATTTT.